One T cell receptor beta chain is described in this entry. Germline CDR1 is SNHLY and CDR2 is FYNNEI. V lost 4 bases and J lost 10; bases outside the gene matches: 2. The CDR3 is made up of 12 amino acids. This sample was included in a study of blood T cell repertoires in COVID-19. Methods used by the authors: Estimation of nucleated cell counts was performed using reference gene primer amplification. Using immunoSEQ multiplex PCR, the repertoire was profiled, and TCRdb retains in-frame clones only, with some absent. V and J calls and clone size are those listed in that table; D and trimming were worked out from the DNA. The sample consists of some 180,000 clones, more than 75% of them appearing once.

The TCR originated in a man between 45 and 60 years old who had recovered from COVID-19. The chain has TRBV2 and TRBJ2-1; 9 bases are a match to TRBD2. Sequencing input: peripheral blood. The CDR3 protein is CASSVREGEQFF. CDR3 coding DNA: TGTGCCAGCAGTGTGCGGGAGGGGGAGCAGTTCTTC.